These 25 T cell receptor beta chains came from one sample sequenced in a study of blood T cell repertoires in COVID-19. Assay: immunoSEQ multiplex PCR; the TCRdb copy retains only in-frame clones and omits some. Found here are about 160,000 clones, around 90% of them singletons; the top ten hold about 2.8%. Sequencing input: peripheral blood. The receptor set was obtained from a man between 60 and 70 years old with acute or convalescent COVID-19.

This clone was seen just once. The chain recombines TRBV7-9 with TRBJ2-1, with D perhaps TRBD1 (5 bases). This CDR3 is built from 14 residues. CDR1 is SEHNR and CDR2 is FQNEAQ in the germline V gene (reference sequence). With 1 base removed from V and 8 bases from J, the gap between germline ends came to 12 bases. The CDR3 coding sequence is TGTGCCAGCAGCTTAGTCTCAGACAGCTATGAGCAGTTCTTC. Protein: CASSLVSDSYEQFF. The full variable domain, rest sourced from reference TRBV7-9 and TRBJ2-1, is DTGVSQNPRHKITKRGQNVTFRCDPISEHNRLYWYRQTLGQGPEFLTYFQNEAQLEKSRLLSDRFSAERPKGSFSTLEIQRTEQGDSAMYLCASSLVSDSYEQFFGPGTRLTVL.

This clone appeared a single time. The chain couples TRBV27 to TRBJ1-5; TRBD1 agrees at 7 bases. After removal of 4 bases from V and 2 bases from J, the junction contained 8 bases not matched to a gene. Per germline, CDR1 MNHEY and CDR2 SMNVEV (reference sequence). CDR3 length equals 16 residues. This chain's CDR3 is CASSSLYRGGNQPQHF. CDR3 DNA: TGTGCCAGCAGTTCACTCTACAGGGGAGGCAATCAGCCCCAGCATTTT.

The rearrangement joins TRBV10-2 to TRBJ1-5; D call uncertain. Germline V gene sequence: CDR1 WSHSY, CDR2 SAAADI. Trimming pared 2 bases from V and 0 bases from J, leaving 11 bases between. The CDR3 covers 16 residues. In nucleotides, the CDR3 is TGCGCCAGCAGTGAGAAATCAGGAAATAGCAATCAGCCCCAGCATTTT. It encodes CASSEKSGNSNQPQHF.

The chain uses TRBV11-2 and TRBJ1-2; 10 nucleotides match TRBD1. V lost 5 bases to trimming and J lost 1 base; unmatched junction nucleotides: 4. This CDR3 comprises 15 residues. The germline V gene encodes CDR1 SGHAT and CDR2 FQNNGV. In nucleotides, the CDR3 is TGTGCCAGCAGCGGGACAGGGGCCTTTAACTATGGCTACACCTTC. Protein sequence: CASSGTGAFNYGYTF.

Turning to this clone: A read error may account for a junction end that differs from germline. The chain combines TRBV4-3 with TRBJ2-7, with 9 bases matching TRBD2. Germline assignment: CDR1 LGHNA and CDR2 YSLEER. CDR3 length: 13 residues. In nucleotides, the CDR3 is TGCGCCAGCAGCCAAGATTTGGCGGGGGGGCCCATCTTC. Its translation: CASSQDLAGGPIF.

This clone turned up a few times. The CDR3 here is CASSPRGRNTIYF. The CDR3 nucleotides read TGTGCCAGCAGCCCCCGGGGAAGGAACACCATATATTTT. The rearrangement links TRBV7-8 to TRBJ1-3; D ambiguous. Deletions cut 5 bases from V and 7 bases from J, with 12 bases between. Germline V CDR1 and CDR2: SGHVS, FQNEAQ. CDR3 length equals 13 residues.

The chain uses TRBV5-1 and TRBJ1-1; D perhaps matches TRBD1 (6 bases). Germline lookup yields CDR1 SGHRS and CDR2 YFSETQ. The CDR3 totals 15 residues. V gave up 0 bases and J gave up 6 bases, with 15 bases separating them. This chain's CDR3 is CASSLASGKGAEAFF. The CDR3 DNA reads as TGCGCCAGCAGCTTGGCCTCGGGGAAGGGGGCTGAAGCTTTCTTT.

This chain connects TRBV19 to TRBJ1-5; no clear D gene. The germline CDR1 and CDR2 sequences are LNHDA and SQIVND (reference sequence). V was cut by 1 base and J by 1 base, with 8 bases left in between. The CDR3 has 15 residues. CDR3 in DNA: TGTGCCAGTAGTATAGCACGCAGGAGCAATCAGCCCCAGCATTTT. Its protein product is CASSIARRSNQPQHF.

This clone has only a few counts. The chain is built from TRBV6-6 and TRBJ2-1, with 10 bases matching TRBD1. Germline V lookup: CDR1 MNHNY, CDR2 SVGAGI (reference sequence). After removal of 5 bases from V and 0 bases from J, the junction contained 7 bases not matched to a gene. CDR3 size: 17 residues. CDR3 sequence reads: CASSRTGGKSSYNEQFF. CDR3 in DNA: TGTGCCAGCAGTCGGACAGGGGGGAAGAGCTCCTACAATGAGCAGTTCTTC.

This rearrangement joins TRBV29-1 to TRBJ2-6; 7 positions match TRBD1. Germline V CDR1 and CDR2: SQVTM, ANQGSEA. This CDR3 has 16 residues. With 4 bases clipped from V and 0 bases from J, the junction kept 6 bases outside the gene matches. The CDR3 DNA reads as TGCAGCGTTGGACAGGGTGTCATCTCTGGGGCCAACGTCCTGACTTTC. Translation: CSVGQGVISGANVLTF.

V and J are TRBV7-2 and TRBJ2-7; maybe TRBD2 (6 bases). The length of the CDR3 is 15 residues. Germline V gene sequence: CDR1 SGHTA, CDR2 FQGNSA. Between the trimmed V and J ends, which lost 3 bases and 5 bases, there was a span of 17 bases. This CDR3 is CASSFKGGETHEQYF. As DNA, the CDR3 is TGTGCCAGCAGCTTTAAGGGAGGAGAAACTCACGAGCAGTACTTC.

The gene calls are TRBV2 and TRBJ2-5; a weak D match, TRBD2 (6 bases). There are 12 residues in the CDR3. Germline lookup yields CDR1 SNHLY and CDR2 FYNNEI. V was pared by 10 bases and J by 2 bases, with 11 bases between. The CDR3 reads CATGSQQETQYF. In nucleotides, the CDR3 is TGTGCCACCGGGAGCCAACAAGAGACCCAGTACTTC.

The rearrangement uses TRBV6-5 and TRBJ2-6; TRBD1 is a possible D gene (6 bases). Germline V gives CDR1 MNHEY, CDR2 SVGAGI. This CDR3 is 15 amino acids long. V lost 4 bases and J 2 bases, leaving 9 bases between the germline ends. For the CDR3, the DNA is TGTGCCAGCAGTTTAGCAGGGGCTGGGGCCAACGTCCTGACTTTC. Translated, it gives CASSLAGAGANVLTF.

This chain connects TRBV11-3 to TRBJ2-5, with 15 bases matching TRBD2. With V trimmed by 1 base and J by 2 bases, 5 bases remained unmatched. The CDR3 spans 18 residues. Germline CDR1 reads SGHNT; CDR2 reads YENEEA. CDR3 bases: TGTGCCAGCAGCTTAGTTCCTGGACTAGCGGGGGGGCAAGAGACCCAGTACTTC. The encoded protein is CASSLVPGLAGGQETQYF.

The rearrangement uses TRBV24-1 and TRBJ1-5, with D perhaps TRBD1 (5 bases). The V end lost 5 bases, the J end lost 3 bases, and 7 bases lay between the germline ends. The length of the CDR3 is 13 residues. Germline loops: CDR1 KGHDR, CDR2 SFDVKD. In DNA form, the CDR3 reads TGTGCCACCAGTGGGGGGGACAATCAGCCCCAGCATTTT. The encoded protein is CATSGGDNQPQHF.

This clone has only one observation. V is TRBV6-2 or TRBV6-3 and J is TRBJ1-5, with 8 bases aligning to TRBD1. This CDR3 is built from 15 residues. Trimming removed 5 bases from V and 8 bases from J; junction bases left unmatched: 11. Per germline, CDR1 MNHEY and CDR2 SVGEGT. DNA of the CDR3: TGTGCCAGCAGTCCCATTCGGACAGGGAATGAGCCCCAGCATTTT. This codes for CASSPIRTGNEPQHF.

V usage is TRBV7-2 and J usage is TRBJ1-6, with D perhaps TRBD1 (5 bases). V lost 4 bases and J lost 6, with 10 bases in between. The CDR3 is made up of 14 amino acids. CDR1 SGHTA and CDR2 FQGNSA come from the germline V gene. CDR3 sequence (DNA): TGTGCCAGCAGCTCCAGGGCTATTAATTCACCCCTCCACTTT. Translation gives CASSSRAINSPLHF.

J is TRBJ1-1 and V is TRBV18; no firm D call. The germline V gene has CDR1 KGHSH and CDR2 LQKENI. This CDR3 contains 14 residues. The ends were cut back, 3 bases at V and 5 bases at J, with 13 bases in the middle. The CDR3 region has the DNA TGTGCCAGCTCACCCAACGGGGAAGGGACTGAAGCTTTCTTT. This encodes CASSPNGEGTEAFF.

This chain uses TRBV9 with TRBJ1-3; D not resolved. The CDR3 spans 13 residues. Per the germline V gene, CDR1 is SGDLS and CDR2 is YYNGEE. V was shortened by 1 base and J by 4 bases, with 6 bases between the two germline ends. CDR3: CASSVTSGNTIYF. The CDR3 bases are TGTGCCAGCAGCGTAACATCGGGAAACACCATATATTTT.

The chain combines TRBV5-1 with TRBJ1-1; 8 positions match TRBD1. Germline V gene lookup returns CDR1 SGHRS and CDR2 YFSETQ. This CDR3 is 14 amino acids long. V shed 5 bases, J shed 7 bases, and the junction held 10 bases outside the gene matches. This CDR3 is CASSMDRAGGEAFF. In nucleotides, the CDR3 is TGCGCCAGCAGTATGGACAGGGCGGGCGGTGAAGCTTTCTTT.

V gene TRBV11-2 combines with J gene TRBJ1-2, with 9 bases matching TRBD1. This CDR3 contains 13 residues. Germline assignment: CDR1 SGHAT and CDR2 FQNNGV. Losses at the gene ends were 7 bases for V and 8 bases for J; bases not matched to a gene: 8. CDR3 protein: CASKYTGGGGYTF. CDR3 in DNA: TGTGCCAGCAAATATACAGGGGGCGGAGGCTACACCTTC.

The sample holds one count of this clone. The CDR3 nucleotides read TGTGCCTGGAGGGACAGTTTGAATTCACCCCTCCACTTT. Protein: CAWRDSLNSPLHF. The gene calls are TRBV30 and TRBJ1-6; D perhaps matches TRBD1 (6 bases). CDR3 length equals 13 residues. Trimming removed 3 bases from V and 7 bases from J, with 10 bases in between. CDR1 is GTSNPN and CDR2 is SVGIG in the germline V gene (reference sequence).

This rearrangement joins TRBV25-1 to TRBJ1-4, with 9 bases that match TRBD1. Looked up from germline, CDR1 is MGHDK and CDR2 is SYGVNS. The CDR3 length is 17 residues. Unmatched junction bases numbered 17, after V lost 7 bases and J lost 8 bases. CDR3 amino acids: CASMGGDRARSYEKLFF. In nucleotides, the CDR3 is TGTGCCAGCATGGGTGGGGACAGGGCTCGAAGCTACGAAAAACTGTTTTTT.

This clone was detected only once. The genes are TRBV25-1 and TRBJ1-3; 7 nucleotides match TRBD1. The germline V gene has CDR1 MGHDK and CDR2 SYGVNS. Germline trimming cut 2 bases from V and 4 bases from J; bases unmatched to any gene: 8. This CDR3 is 16 amino acids long. The CDR3 region is CASSESPTGTGNTIYF. The CDR3 coding sequence is TGTGCCAGCAGTGAAAGCCCGACAGGGACCGGAAACACCATATATTTT.

The chain recombines TRBV7-2 with TRBJ1-1, with D perhaps matching TRBD1 (5 bases). Trimming left V 7 bases short and J 2 bases short, with 11 bases between. In germline, CDR1 is SGHTA, CDR2 FQGNSA. The CDR3 totals 13 residues. CDR3 nucleotide sequence: TGTGCCAGCAAGACAGCAGTAAACACTGAAGCTTTCTTT. It yields the protein CASKTAVNTEAFF. The entire variable domain, with the rest obtained from reference TRBV7-2 and TRBJ1-1, is as follows: GAGVSQSPSNKVTEKGKDVELRCDPISGHTALYWYRQSLGQGLEFLIYFQGNSAPDKSGLPSDRFSAERTGGSVSTLTIQRTQQEDSAVYLCASKTAVNTEAFFGQGTRLTVV.